This paragraph covers one T cell receptor (beta chain) sequence. What it binds is not known. PCR primers comprised 60 Vbeta and 13 Jbeta primers. Sequencing was performed with immunoSEQ multiplex PCR; in TCRdb, only in-frame clones are kept and a portion is missing. The data hold around 130,000 clones, with around 83% observed a single time. This entry is derived from a study of cytomegalovirus exposure and HLA in healthy donors. Whole-study results and caveats: The investigators catalogued 160 or so TCR beta chains as cytomegalovirus-associated. Relative to equally common others, HLA-associated TCR beta chains showed greater clonal expansion in a later analysis.

Germline CDR1 and CDR2: SQVTM and ANQGSEA. This CDR3 is built from 16 residues. Trimming stripped 1 base from V and 2 bases from J, with 14 bases between. The chain couples TRBV29-1 to TRBJ2-2, with TRBD1 as a possible D gene (6 bases). The receptor's source is a young woman in good health and CMV-seropositive. The material sequenced was PBMCs. The CDR3 nucleotides are TGCAGCGTTGAAGTAGTAGGGGGACCCAACACCGGGGAGCTGTTTTTT. It encodes CSVEVVGGPNTGELFF.